The 16 T cell receptor beta chains in this list originate from one sample, sequenced in a study of OX40 agonist ivuxolimab in advanced cancers. The table came from immunoSEQ multiplex PCR; TCRdb's copy has only in-frame clones and leaves some out. This table has about 52,000 clones, 88% appearing once. Source: CD4+ or CD8+ T cells sorted from blood, taken in a trial of the OX40 agonist ivuxolimab. These receptors all come from an adult with an advanced solid tumor such as melanoma, head and neck, liver or kidney cancer.

This chain connects TRBV11-2 to TRBJ1-2; TRBD1 agrees at 8 bases. V lost 0 bases and J lost 5; bases outside the gene matches: 5. The V gene's germline CDR1 is SGHAT and CDR2 FQNNGV. The CDR3 contains 15 residues. CDR3 DNA: TGTGCCAGCAGCTTAGACGTCAGGGGGCTGTATGGCTACACCTTC. Protein product: CASSLDVRGLYGYTF. The full variable domain, its missing parts supplied by reference TRBV11-2 and TRBJ1-2, is EAGVAQSPRYKIIEKRQSVAFWCNPISGHATLYWYQQILGQGPKLLIQFQNNGVVDDSQLPKDRFSAERLKGVDSTLKIQPAKLEDSAVYLCASSLDVRGLYGYTFGSGTRLTVV.

The count of this clone is one. The rearrangement uses TRBV5-6 and TRBJ2-7; D might be TRBD1 or TRBD2, each matching 5 bases. Trimming left V 4 bases short and J 6 bases short, with 17 bases between. Germline V lookup: CDR1 SGHDT, CDR2 YYEEEE. This CDR3 is 14 amino acids long. The CDR3 DNA sequence: TGTGCCAGCAGCCCCGGGGCGACGGGCCCCGAGCAGTACTTC. This translates into CASSPGATGPEQYF.

This chain links TRBV18 with TRBJ2-5, with 11 bases that match TRBD1. Germline loops: CDR1 KGHSH, CDR2 LQKENI. This CDR3 has 16 amino acids. J gave up 5 bases and V 4 bases, and 9 bases lay outside the gene matches. Here the CDR3 reads CASSLGQGASWETQYF. The CDR3 DNA sequence: TGTGCCAGCTCACTCGGACAGGGGGCATCTTGGGAGACCCAGTACTTC. Supplemented by reference TRBV18 and TRBJ2-5, the full variable domain reads NAGVMQNPRHLVRRRGQEARLRCSPMKGHSHVYWYRQLPEEGLKFMVYLQKENIIDESGMPKERFSAEFPKEGPSILRIQQVVRGDSAAYFCASSLGQGASWETQYFGPGTRLLVL.

The rearrangement uses TRBV2 and TRBJ2-5; tentatively, D is TRBD2 (7 bases). V lost 1 base and J 5 bases, leaving 17 bases between the germline ends. This CDR3 contains 16 residues. Looked up from germline, CDR1 is SNHLY and CDR2 is FYNNEI. CDR3 nucleotide sequence: TGTGCCAGCAGTGAAGTGGAGGGGGGGCTTCCTGAGACCCAGTACTTC. It yields the protein CASSEVEGGLPETQYF.

This chain connects TRBV27 to TRBJ2-6; 8 bases align to TRBD1. Germline-derived CDR1 and CDR2 are MNHEY and SMNVEV (reference sequence). The CDR3 loop spans 18 amino acids. With V trimmed by 7 bases and J by 0 bases, 11 bases remained unmatched. CDR3: CASNSVTGASSGANVLTF. In DNA form, the CDR3 reads TGTGCCAGCAATTCAGTGACAGGGGCTAGCTCTGGGGCCAACGTCCTGACTTTC.

CDR3 in DNA: TGTGCCACCAGCCCGCATCGGCCGGGGGATCAGCCCCAGCATTTT. Protein sequence: CATSPHRPGDQPQHF. The chain has TRBV15 and TRBJ1-5; tentatively, D is TRBD1 (5 bases). Germline V gene data show CDR1 as LNHNV and CDR2 as YYDKDF (reference sequence). The CDR3 sequence is 15 residues long. V lost 5 bases and J 5 bases, leaving 16 bases between the germline ends.

This chain links TRBV4-1 with TRBJ1-2; D not certain. CDR1 and CDR2 (germline): MGHRA, YSYEKL. The CDR3 runs 16 residues. Between the trimmed V and J ends, which lost 3 bases and 3 bases, there was a span of 17 bases. The CDR3 DNA sequence: TGCGCCAGCAGCCACCCCGCCAGGACCGATGACTATGGCTACACCTTC. This encodes CASSHPARTDDYGYTF.

This clone was observed once. The chain carries TRBV2 and TRBJ2-3; 12 bases map to TRBD2. Germline V gene data show CDR1 as SNHLY and CDR2 as FYNNEI. This CDR3 spans 15 amino acids. The J segment lost 5 bases and the V segment lost 4 bases, leaving 4 bases of the junction unmatched. The CDR3 coding sequence is TGTGCCAGCAGTGGGACTAGCGGGAAAGTAGATACGCAGTATTTT. The encoded protein is CASSGTSGKVDTQYF. The complete variable domain, with remaining parts taken from reference TRBV2 and TRBJ2-3, reads EPEVTQTPSHQVTQMGQEVILRCVPISNHLYFYWYRQILGQKVEFLVSFYNNEISEKSEIFDDQFSVERPDGSNFTLKIRSTKLEDSAMYFCASSGTSGKVDTQYFGPGTRLTVL.

The CDR3 region is CASSGGTGGSSYNEQFF. CDR3 nucleotides: TGTGCCAGCAGCGGCGGGACAGGGGGGAGCTCCTACAATGAGCAGTTCTTC. The rearrangement joins TRBV7-9 to TRBJ2-1; TRBD1 agrees at 11 bases. The CDR3 covers 17 residues. CDR1 is SEHNR, CDR2 FQNEAQ, per germline (reference sequence). Losses at the gene ends were 5 bases for V and 0 bases for J; bases not matched to a gene: 6.

The chain carries TRBV19 and TRBJ1-1; a possible D gene is TRBD1 (5 bases). Trimming removed 3 bases from V and 4 bases from J, with 24 bases in between. Germline V gene lookup returns CDR1 LNHDA and CDR2 SQIVND (reference sequence). The CDR3 is 18 residues long. The CDR3 protein is CASSISHAGTLVLTEAFF. The CDR3 DNA follows: TGTGCCAGTAGTATTTCCCACGCAGGGACCTTAGTACTCACTGAAGCTTTCTTT.

The chain combines TRBV7-6 with TRBJ2-3, with 8 bases aligning to TRBD1. Germline V gene sequence: CDR1 SGHVS, CDR2 FNYEAQ. The CDR3 has 17 residues. V lost 0 bases and J lost 3; bases outside the gene matches: 8. The DNA for the CDR3 is TGTGCCAGCAGCTTAGCTCGGACAGGGATTGTAACAGATACGCAGTATTTT. Amino acids: CASSLARTGIVTDTQYF.

V usage is TRBV6-1 and J usage is TRBJ1-1, with no clear D. CDR1 and CDR2 from the germline V gene are MNHNS and SASEGT. V lost 3 bases to trimming and J lost 4 bases, with 12 bases between them. CDR3 length: 14 residues. In DNA form, the CDR3 reads TGTGCCAGCAGTGACGACAAAGGTCGCACTGAAGCTTTCTTT. This encodes CASSDDKGRTEAFF.

This chain connects TRBV29-1 to TRBJ2-6; D tentatively fits TRBD1 or TRBD2 (5 bases each). There are 20 residues in the CDR3. Germline loops: CDR1 SQVTM, CDR2 ANQGSEA. Trimming stripped 0 bases from V and 0 bases from J, with 21 bases between. For the CDR3, the DNA is TGCAGCGTTGAAGATCAAGGGACCGAACCTTCCTACTCTGGGGCCAACGTCCTGACTTTC. Amino acids: CSVEDQGTEPSYSGANVLTF.

This chain joins TRBV6-5 and TRBJ2-7, with D perhaps TRBD2 (6 bases). Germline values: CDR1 MNHEY, CDR2 SVGAGI. CDR3 length: 13 amino acids. V gave up 5 bases and J gave up 1 base, with 9 bases separating them. The CDR3 region has the DNA TGTGCCAGCAGTCCCGGGGGTTCCTACGAGCAGTACTTC. This gives the protein CASSPGGSYEQYF.

This chain links TRBV19 with TRBJ1-4, with D perhaps matching TRBD1 (5 bases). The CDR3 loop spans 15 amino acids. Trimming shortened V by 5 bases and J by 0 bases, and 10 bases separated the two germline ends. CDR1 and CDR2 (germline): LNHDA, SQIVND (reference sequence). CDR3 protein: CASSLGAATNEKLFF. CDR3 nucleotides: TGTGCCAGTAGTTTAGGGGCCGCAACTAATGAAAAACTGTTTTTT.

The chain links TRBV6-1 to TRBJ1-4; D is unclear. Between the trimmed V and J ends, which lost 1 base and 6 bases, there was a span of 6 bases. CDR3 size: 13 residues. Germline-derived CDR1 and CDR2 are MNHNS and SASEGT. DNA of the CDR3: TGTGCCAGCAGTGAAGGTGGGGATGAAAAACTGTTTTTT. The encoded protein is CASSEGGDEKLFF.